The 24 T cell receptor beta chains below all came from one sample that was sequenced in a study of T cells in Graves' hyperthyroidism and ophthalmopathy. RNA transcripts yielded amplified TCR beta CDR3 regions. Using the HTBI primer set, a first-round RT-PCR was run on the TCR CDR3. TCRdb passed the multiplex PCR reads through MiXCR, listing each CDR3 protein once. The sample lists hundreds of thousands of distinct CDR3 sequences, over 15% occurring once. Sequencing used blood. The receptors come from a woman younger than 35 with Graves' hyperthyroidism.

CDR3 loop: CADPRGGYTF. The CDR3 DNA reads as TGTGCCGACCCGAGAGGCGGCTACACCTTC. The genes are TRBV7-9 and TRBJ1-2, with no clear D. Per the germline V gene, CDR1 is SEHNR and CDR2 is FQNEAQ (reference sequence). Trimming pared 11 bases from V and 8 bases from J, leaving 12 bases between. The CDR3 covers 10 residues.

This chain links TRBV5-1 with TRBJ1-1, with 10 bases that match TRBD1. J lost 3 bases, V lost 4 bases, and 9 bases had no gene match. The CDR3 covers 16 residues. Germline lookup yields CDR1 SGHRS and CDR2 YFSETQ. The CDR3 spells CASSTGTGTGDTEAFF. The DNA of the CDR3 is TGCGCCAGCAGCACCGGGACAGGGACAGGGGACACTGAAGCTTTCTTT.

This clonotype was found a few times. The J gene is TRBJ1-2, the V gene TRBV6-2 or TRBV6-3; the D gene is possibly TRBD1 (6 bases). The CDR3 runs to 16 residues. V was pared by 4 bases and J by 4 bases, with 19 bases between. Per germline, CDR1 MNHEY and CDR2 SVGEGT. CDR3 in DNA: TGTGCCAGCAGTTTCCGGACAGCGATGGAGGGCTATGGCTACACCTTC. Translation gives CASSFRTAMEGYGYTF.

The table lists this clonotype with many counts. The CDR3 nucleotides read TGCAGTGCTCTTGACAGGGGAAATCAGCCCCAGCATTTT. Residues: CSALDRGNQPQHF. The chain carries TRBV20-1 and TRBJ1-5; 8 nucleotides line up with TRBD1. CDR3 length equals 13 residues. Trimming at V came to 5 bases and at J to 4 bases, leaving 4 bases not matched to a gene. In germline, CDR1 is DFQATT, CDR2 SNEGSKA (reference sequence).

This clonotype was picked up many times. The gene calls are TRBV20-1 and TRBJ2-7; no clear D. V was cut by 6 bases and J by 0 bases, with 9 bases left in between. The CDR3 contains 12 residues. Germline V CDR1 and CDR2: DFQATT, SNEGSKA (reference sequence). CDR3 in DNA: TGCAGTGCGGCGCCTAGCTCCTACGAGCAGTACTTC. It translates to CSAAPSSYEQYF.

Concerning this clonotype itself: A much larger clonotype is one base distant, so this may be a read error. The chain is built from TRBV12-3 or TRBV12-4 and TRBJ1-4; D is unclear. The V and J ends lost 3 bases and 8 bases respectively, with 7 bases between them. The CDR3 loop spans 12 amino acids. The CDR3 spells CASSFSPEKLFF. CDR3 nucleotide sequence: TGTGCCAGCAGTTTCAGCCCCGAAAAACTGTTTTTT.

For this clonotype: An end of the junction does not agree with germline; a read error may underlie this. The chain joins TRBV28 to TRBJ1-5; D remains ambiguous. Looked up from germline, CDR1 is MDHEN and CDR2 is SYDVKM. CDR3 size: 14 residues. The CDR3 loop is CASNFAGKGQPQHF. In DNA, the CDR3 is TGTGCCAGCAACTTCGCCGGGAAGGGTCAGCCTCAGCATTTT.

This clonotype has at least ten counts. The CDR3 region is CATSGGTSGSTDTQYF. The CDR3 coding sequence is TGTGCCACCAGTGGCGGGACTAGCGGGAGCACAGATACGCAGTATTTT. The rearrangement joins TRBV24-1 to TRBJ2-3; 12 nucleotides agree with TRBD2. Trimming at V came to 5 bases and at J to 0 bases, leaving 2 bases not matched to a gene. The CDR3 has 16 amino acids. Per the germline V gene, CDR1 is KGHDR and CDR2 is SFDVKD.

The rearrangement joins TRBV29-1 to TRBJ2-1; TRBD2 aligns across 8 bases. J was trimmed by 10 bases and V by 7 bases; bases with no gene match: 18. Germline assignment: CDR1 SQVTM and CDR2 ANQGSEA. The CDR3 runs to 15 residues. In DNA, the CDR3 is TGCAGCGGGGGCGGAGCGGGAGAGCCGTCGGGGGAGCAGTTCTTC. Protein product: CSGGGAGEPSGEQFF.

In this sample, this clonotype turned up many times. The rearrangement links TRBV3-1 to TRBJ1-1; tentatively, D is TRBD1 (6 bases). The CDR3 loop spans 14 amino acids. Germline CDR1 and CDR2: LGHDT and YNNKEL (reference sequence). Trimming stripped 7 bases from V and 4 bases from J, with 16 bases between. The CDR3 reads CASNRGGGGTEAFF. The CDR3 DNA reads TGTGCCAGCAACCGAGGAGGGGGAGGCACTGAAGCTTTCTTT.

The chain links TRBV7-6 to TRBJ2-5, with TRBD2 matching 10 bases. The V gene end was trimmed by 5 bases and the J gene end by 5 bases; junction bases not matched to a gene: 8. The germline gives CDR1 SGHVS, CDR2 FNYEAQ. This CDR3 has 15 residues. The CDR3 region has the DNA TGTGCCAGCAGCACCCGGACTAGCGGCGAGGAGACCCAGTACTTC. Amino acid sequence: CASSTRTSGEETQYF.

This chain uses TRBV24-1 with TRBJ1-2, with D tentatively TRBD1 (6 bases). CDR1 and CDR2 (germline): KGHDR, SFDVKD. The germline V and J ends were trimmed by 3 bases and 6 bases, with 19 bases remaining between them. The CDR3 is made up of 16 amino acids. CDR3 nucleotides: TGTGCCACCAGTGATGATAGATCGGGGACATTCCATGGCTACACCTTC. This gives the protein CATSDDRSGTFHGYTF.

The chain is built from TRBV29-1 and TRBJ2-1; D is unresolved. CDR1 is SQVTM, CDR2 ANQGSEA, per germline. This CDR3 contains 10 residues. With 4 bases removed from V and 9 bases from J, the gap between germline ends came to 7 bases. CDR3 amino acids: CSVGTAEQFF. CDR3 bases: TGCAGCGTTGGGACGGCTGAGCAGTTCTTC.

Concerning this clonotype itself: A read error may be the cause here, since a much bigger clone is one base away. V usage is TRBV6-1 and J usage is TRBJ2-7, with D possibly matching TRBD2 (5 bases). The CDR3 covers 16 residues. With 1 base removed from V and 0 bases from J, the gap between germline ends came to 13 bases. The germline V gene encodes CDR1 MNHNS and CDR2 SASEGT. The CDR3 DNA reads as TGTGCCAGCAGTGAAGAGGAAGGGAGCATCTCCTACGAGCAGTACTTC. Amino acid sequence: CASSEEEGSISYEQYF.

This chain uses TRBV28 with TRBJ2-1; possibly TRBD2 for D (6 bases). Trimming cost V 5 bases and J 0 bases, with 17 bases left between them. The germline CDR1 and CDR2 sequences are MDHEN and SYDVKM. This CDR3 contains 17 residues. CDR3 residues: CASSHPLARSSYNEQFF. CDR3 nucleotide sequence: TGTGCCAGCAGTCATCCACTAGCAAGGAGCTCCTACAATGAGCAGTTCTTC.

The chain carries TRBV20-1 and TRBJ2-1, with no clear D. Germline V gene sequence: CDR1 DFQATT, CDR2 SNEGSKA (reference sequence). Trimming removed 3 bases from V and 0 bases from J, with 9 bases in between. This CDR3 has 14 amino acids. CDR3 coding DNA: TGCAGTGCTAGCCCAACAGCCTCCTACAATGAGCAGTTCTTC. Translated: CSASPTASYNEQFF.

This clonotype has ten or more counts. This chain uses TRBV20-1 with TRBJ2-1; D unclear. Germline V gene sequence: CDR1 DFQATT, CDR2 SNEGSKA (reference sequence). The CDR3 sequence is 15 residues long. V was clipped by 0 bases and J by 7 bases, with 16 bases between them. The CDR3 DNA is TGCAGTGCTAGAGAGGTAGCTGCCTTTCCGAATGAGCAGTTCTTC. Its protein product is CSAREVAAFPNEQFF.

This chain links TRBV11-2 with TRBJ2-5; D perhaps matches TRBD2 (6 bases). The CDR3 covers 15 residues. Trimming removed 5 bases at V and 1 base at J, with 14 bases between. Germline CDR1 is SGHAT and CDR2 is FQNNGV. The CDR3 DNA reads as TGTGCCAGCAGCGGGCGAGCGGGCGCCCAAGAGACCCAGTACTTC. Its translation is CASSGRAGAQETQYF.

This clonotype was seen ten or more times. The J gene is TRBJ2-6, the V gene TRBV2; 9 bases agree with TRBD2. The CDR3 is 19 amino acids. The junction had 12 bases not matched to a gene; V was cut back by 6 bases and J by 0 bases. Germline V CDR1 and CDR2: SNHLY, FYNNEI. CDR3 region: CASSHLLREGFSGANVLTF. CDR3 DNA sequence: TGTGCCAGCAGCCACCTCTTGCGGGAGGGCTTCTCTGGGGCCAACGTCCTGACTTTC. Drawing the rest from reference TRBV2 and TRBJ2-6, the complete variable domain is EPEVTQTPSHQVTQMGQEVILRCVPISNHLYFYWYRQILGQKVEFLVSFYNNEISEKSEIFDDQFSVERPDGSNFTLKIRSTKLEDSAMYFCASSHLLREGFSGANVLTFGAGSRLTVL.

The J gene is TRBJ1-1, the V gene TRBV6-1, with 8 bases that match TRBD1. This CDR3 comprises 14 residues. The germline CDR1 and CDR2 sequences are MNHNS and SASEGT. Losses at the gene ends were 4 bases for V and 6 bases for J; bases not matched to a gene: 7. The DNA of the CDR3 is TGTGCCAGCAGTGCGAACAGGGGGTCTGCTGAAGCTTTCTTT. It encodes CASSANRGSAEAFF.

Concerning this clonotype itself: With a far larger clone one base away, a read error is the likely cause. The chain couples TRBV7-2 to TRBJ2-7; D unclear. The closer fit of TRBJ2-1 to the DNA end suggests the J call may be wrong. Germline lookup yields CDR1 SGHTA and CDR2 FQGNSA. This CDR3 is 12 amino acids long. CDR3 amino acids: CASSLVVYEQFF. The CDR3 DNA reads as TGTGCCAGCAGCTTAGTTGTCTACGAGCAGTTCTTC.

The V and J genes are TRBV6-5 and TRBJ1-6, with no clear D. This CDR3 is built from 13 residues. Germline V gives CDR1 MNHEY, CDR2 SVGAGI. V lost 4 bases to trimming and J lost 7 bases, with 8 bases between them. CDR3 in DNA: TGTGCCAGCAGTTTCCCTGGGAATTCACCCCTCCACTTT. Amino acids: CASSFPGNSPLHF.

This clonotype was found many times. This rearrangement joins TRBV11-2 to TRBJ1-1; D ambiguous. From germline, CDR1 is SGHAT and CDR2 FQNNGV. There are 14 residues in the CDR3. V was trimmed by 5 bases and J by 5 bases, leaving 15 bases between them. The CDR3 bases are TGTGCCAGCAGCCATAATACCCGGGCGACTGAAGCTTTCTTT. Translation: CASSHNTRATEAFF.

The CDR3 loop is CATSRIDRSYNEQFF. CDR3 coding DNA: TGTGCCACCAGCAGGATAGACAGATCCTACAATGAGCAGTTCTTC. The chain is built from TRBV15 and TRBJ2-1; a possible D gene is TRBD1 (5 bases). The CDR3 loop spans 15 amino acids. CDR1 and CDR2 from the germline V gene are LNHNV and YYDKDF (reference sequence). V was shortened by 3 bases and J by 1 base, with 10 bases between the two germline ends.